These 28 T cell receptor beta chains were sequenced from one sample in a study of blood T cell repertoires in COVID-19. Data came from immunoSEQ multiplex PCR; TCRdb stores just in-frame clones and leaves some out. The sample holds 300,000 to 350,000 clones, roughly 87% seen once. The specimen was peripheral blood. These receptors originate from a young man with active or convalescent COVID-19.

V and J are TRBV6-6 and TRBJ2-1, with 8 bases identical to TRBD2. The CDR3 totals 16 residues. J gave up 7 bases and V 1 base, and 9 bases lay outside the gene matches. Looked up from germline, CDR1 is MNHNY and CDR2 is SVGAGI (reference sequence). CDR3 amino acids: CASSYLTGGPSNEQFF. The DNA of the CDR3 is TGTGCCAGCAGTTACTTGACGGGAGGGCCCTCGAATGAGCAGTTCTTC.

The sample holds one count of this clone. The chain carries TRBV5-6 and TRBJ2-7; D is possibly TRBD1 (7 bases). CDR3 length: 13 residues. The germline V gene has CDR1 SGHDT and CDR2 YYEEEE. Trimming removed 3 bases at V and 4 bases at J, with 11 bases between. The CDR3 region is CASSSPGGYEQYF. The CDR3 region has the DNA TGTGCCAGCAGCTCCCCAGGGGGGTACGAGCAGTACTTC.

V is TRBV19 and J is TRBJ2-3, with 11 bases lining up with TRBD1. The trim removed 7 bases at V and 4 bases at J, leaving 4 bases unmatched. Germline V gene sequence: CDR1 LNHDA, CDR2 SQIVND (reference sequence). The CDR3 totals 14 residues. The CDR3 spells CASKDRGPADTQYF. In nucleotides, the CDR3 is TGTGCCAGTAAGGACAGGGGGCCAGCAGATACGCAGTATTTT.

The chain recombines TRBV4-1 with TRBJ2-1; 13 nucleotides agree with TRBD2. The CDR3 is 17 amino acids. Germline CDR1 and CDR2: MGHRA and YSYEKL. The V segment lost 4 bases and the J segment 7 bases; nucleotides outside the gene matches: 10. The chain's CDR3 is CASSRDPGTSGINEQFF. The CDR3 DNA reads TGCGCCAGCAGCCGAGACCCCGGGACTAGCGGGATAAATGAGCAGTTCTTC.

The V gene is TRBV19, the J gene TRBJ2-1; 9 positions agree with TRBD2. The CDR3 consists of 17 residues. Per germline, CDR1 LNHDA and CDR2 SQIVND (reference sequence). With V trimmed by 5 bases and J by 8 bases, 16 bases remained unmatched. The CDR3 here is CASSFLLTAGGLDEQFF. The CDR3 region has the DNA TGTGCCAGTAGTTTCCTCCTTACTGCGGGAGGGCTGGATGAGCAGTTCTTC.

This rearrangement joins TRBV5-1 to TRBJ2-2; tentatively, D is TRBD2 (5 bases). The CDR3 is made up of 15 amino acids. Trimming stripped 4 bases from V and 0 bases from J, with 10 bases between. Germline assignment: CDR1 SGHRS and CDR2 YFSETQ. DNA for the CDR3: TGCGCCAGCAGCCCGCTGACTACGAACACCGGGGAGCTGTTTTTT. Translated, it gives CASSPLTTNTGELFF. Full variable domain (remainder filled in from reference TRBV5-1 and TRBJ2-2): KAGVTQTPRYLIKTRGQQVTLSCSPISGHRSVSWYQQTPGQGLQFLFEYFSETQRNKGNFPGRFSGRQFSNSRSEMNVSTLELGDSALYLCASSPLTTNTGELFFGEGSRLTVL.

This sequence joins TRBV7-9 and TRBJ1-3, with D possibly being TRBD1 (5 bases). Deletions cut 5 bases from V and 6 bases from J, with 11 bases between. Germline V gene lookup returns CDR1 SEHNR and CDR2 FQNEAQ (reference sequence). This CDR3 comprises 13 residues. In nucleotides, the CDR3 is TGTGCCAGCAGCGTGACAGCCGCAAACACCATATATTTT. This gives the protein CASSVTAANTIYF.

The chain is built from TRBV5-1 and TRBJ1-2; no definite D call. Trimming left V 1 base short and J 7 bases short, with 5 bases between. The germline V gene has CDR1 SGHRS and CDR2 YFSETQ. The length of the CDR3 is 11 residues. The CDR3 region has the DNA TGCGCCAGCAGCTTGAATCGTGGCTACACCTTC. Its protein product is CASSLNRGYTF.

This clone has just one count. The chain employs TRBV5-1 and TRBJ1-1, with D uncertain. This CDR3 region has 13 residues. V lost 2 bases and J 4 bases, leaving 9 bases between the germline ends. Germline CDR1 SGHRS, CDR2 YFSETQ. CDR3 DNA: TGCGCCAGCAGCTTTAATCTCCTCACTGAAGCTTTCTTT. The encoded protein is CASSFNLLTEAFF.

About this clone: One junction end disagrees with the germline gene, perhaps due to a read error. The chain has TRBV19 and TRBJ2-5, with D perhaps matching TRBD2 (7 bases). The CDR3 covers 15 residues. Germline values: CDR1 LNHDA, CDR2 SQIVND (reference sequence). The CDR3 DNA follows: TGTGCCAGTAGGATAGGGGGGGGCCGACAAGAGACCCAGTACTTC. The encoded protein is CASRIGGGRQETQYF.

The chain joins TRBV15 to TRBJ1-5; TRBD1 matches at 7 bases. The CDR3 is 18 amino acids. CDR1 and CDR2 from the germline V gene are LNHNV and YYDKDF (reference sequence). V gave up 3 bases and J gave up 0 bases; unmatched junction bases: 11. CDR3 sequence: CATSREFHQGGSNQPQHF. The DNA of the CDR3 is TGTGCCACCAGCAGGGAATTTCACCAGGGGGGTAGCAATCAGCCCCAGCATTTT.

The rearrangement joins TRBV7-9 to TRBJ2-7; 8 bases are shared with TRBD2. Per the germline V gene, CDR1 is SEHNR and CDR2 is FQNEAQ (reference sequence). The CDR3 covers 16 residues. V shed 6 bases and J 2 bases; nucleotides not matched to a gene: 12. The CDR3 reads CASSRSLAGTTYEQYF. As DNA, the CDR3 is TGTGCCAGCAGTCGTTCTTTAGCGGGGACTACCTACGAGCAGTACTTC.

This chain uses TRBV6-5 with TRBJ1-2, with 11 bases aligning to TRBD1. The CDR3 runs to 14 residues. V shed 7 bases and J 3 bases; nucleotides not matched to a gene: 4. The germline CDR1 and CDR2 sequences are MNHEY and SVGAGI. The CDR3 DNA follows: TGTGCCAGCACCTGGACAGGGGGCGACTATGGCTACACCTTC. Translated, it gives CASTWTGGDYGYTF.

The chain couples TRBV5-1 to TRBJ1-1; 9 positions agree with TRBD1. CDR1 is SGHRS and CDR2 is YFSETQ in the germline V gene. V dropped 3 bases and J dropped 5; count of bases not matched to a gene: 8. This CDR3 has 15 amino acids. The CDR3 coding sequence is TGCGCCAGCAGCTCGCTACAGGGGGCTGGAACTGAAGCTTTCTTT. Protein sequence: CASSSLQGAGTEAFF.

This chain links TRBV3-1 (or the pseudogene TRBV3-2) with TRBJ2-3, with no clear D. This CDR3 spans 12 amino acids. V lost 4 bases to trimming and J lost 7 bases, with 9 bases between them. Germline CDR1 and CDR2: LGHDT and YNNKEL (reference sequence). The DNA of the CDR3 is TGTGCCAGCAGCCCCTCTATGAATACGCAGTATTTT. Translation gives CASSPSMNTQYF.

The CDR3 nucleotides are TGTGCCAGCAGCTCTCCGGAGCAGGGTGCCTCGGTTTACTTC. Encoded protein: CASSSPEQGASVYF. The gene calls are TRBV7-8 and TRBJ2-7; possibly TRBD1 for D (5 bases). The CDR3 covers 14 residues. Germline CDR1 SGHVS, CDR2 FQNEAQ. The V end lost 4 bases, the J end lost 13 bases, and 23 bases lay between the germline ends. The variable domain in full, completed from reference TRBV7-8 and TRBJ2-7, reads GAGVSQSPRYKVAKRGQDVALRCDPISGHVSLFWYQQALGQGPEFLTYFQNEAQLDKSGLPSDRFFAERPEGSVSTLKIQRTQQEDSAVYLCASSSPEQGASVYFGPGTRLTVT.

The rearrangement links TRBV10-3 to TRBJ1-1; weak D call: TRBD1 (6 bases). V gave up 6 bases and J gave up 0 bases, with 11 bases separating them. The CDR3 sequence is 14 residues long. Germline V lookup: CDR1 ENHRY, CDR2 SYGVKD. CDR3 region: CAIRDGQMNTEAFF. In DNA, the CDR3 is TGTGCCATCAGGGACGGACAGATGAACACTGAAGCTTTCTTT.

This clone appeared a single time. This chain connects TRBV6-5 to TRBJ2-1, with D tentatively TRBD2 (6 bases). With 0 bases removed from V and 4 bases from J, the gap between germline ends came to 10 bases. Germline assignment: CDR1 MNHEY and CDR2 SVGAGI. This CDR3 spans 15 amino acids. The chain's CDR3 is CASSYSGTSYNEQFF. In DNA form, the CDR3 reads TGTGCCAGCAGTTACTCCGGGACTTCGTACAATGAGCAGTTCTTC.

The rearrangement joins TRBV7-7 to TRBJ2-7, with D perhaps matching TRBD2 (5 bases). Trimming pared 3 bases from V and 0 bases from J, leaving 15 bases between. Germline V gene data show CDR1 as SSHAT and CDR2 as FNYEAQ (reference sequence). The CDR3 spans 16 residues. The CDR3 here is CASSFPLLGRSYEQYF. The DNA of the CDR3 is TGTGCCAGCAGCTTCCCTTTACTAGGACGCTCCTACGAGCAGTACTTC.

The chain is built from TRBV7-2 and TRBJ2-7, with TRBD2 identical over 9 bases. The V gene end was trimmed by 8 bases and the J gene end by 7 bases; junction bases not matched to a gene: 21. Germline-derived CDR1 and CDR2 are SGHTA and FQGNSA. The CDR3 extends over 17 amino acids. The DNA for the CDR3 is TGTGCCAGCGTACCGAACCGGGGGCTAGCGGGGAGCTGGGAGCAGTACTTC. Translation: CASVPNRGLAGSWEQYF.

V gene TRBV11-2 combines with J gene TRBJ2-7; TRBD1 might be the D (6 bases). Trimming took 0 bases from V and 5 from J, leaving 11 bases between them. CDR3 length equals 14 residues. The germline V gene has CDR1 SGHAT and CDR2 FQNNGV. CDR3 amino acids: CASSLDGTTDEQYF. The CDR3 region has the DNA TGTGCCAGCAGCTTAGATGGGACAACGGACGAGCAGTACTTC.

V and J are TRBV18 and TRBJ2-3; D unresolved. Deletions cut 4 bases from V and 5 bases from J, with 10 bases between. This CDR3 has 13 amino acids. Per the germline V gene, CDR1 is KGHSH and CDR2 is LQKENI. The CDR3 bases are TGTGCCAGCTCACTCTCCACCGGAGATACGCAGTATTTT. This translates into CASSLSTGDTQYF.

This CDR3 reads CASSLGTSTQETQYF. Written as DNA, the CDR3 is TGTGCCAGCAGCTTAGGGACTAGCACCCAAGAGACCCAGTACTTC. This chain joins TRBV5-4 and TRBJ2-5; 9 nucleotides match TRBD2. Germline V lookup: CDR1 SGHNT, CDR2 YYREEE (reference sequence). The CDR3 length is 15 residues. Losses at the gene ends were 2 bases for V and 1 base for J; bases not matched to a gene: 3.

The chain links TRBV10-3 to TRBJ1-5; D remains unclear. The CDR3 spans 12 residues. Germline V lookup: CDR1 ENHRY, CDR2 SYGVKD. V lost 2 bases and J lost 7, with 6 bases in between. Here the CDR3 reads CAISEGEQPQHF. The DNA for the CDR3 is TGTGCCATCAGTGAGGGGGAGCAGCCCCAGCATTTT.

The rearrangement joins TRBV28 to TRBJ2-7; 10 bases are a match to TRBD1. The V gene end was trimmed by 6 bases and the J gene end by 1 base; junction bases not matched to a gene: 3. This CDR3 has 14 amino acids. The germline CDR1 and CDR2 sequences are MDHEN and SYDVKM. CDR3 DNA sequence: TGTGCCAGCAGGACAGGGGGCTTTTCCTACGAGCAGTACTTC. Protein: CASRTGGFSYEQYF.

This clone has a handful of counts. The chain uses TRBV24-1 and TRBJ1-2; 7 bases line up with TRBD1. The CDR3 has 15 residues. Germline lookup yields CDR1 KGHDR and CDR2 SFDVKD. V gave up 5 bases and J gave up 7 bases; unmatched junction bases: 12. CDR3: CATSGRNDRVTGYTF. CDR3 DNA: TGTGCCACCAGTGGGAGAAACGACAGGGTGACTGGCTACACCTTC.

The rearrangement uses TRBV20-1 and TRBJ1-1; no reliable D call. The V and J ends lost 5 bases and 5 bases respectively, with 9 bases between them. The germline V gene has CDR1 DFQATT and CDR2 SNEGSKA (reference sequence). This CDR3 spans 11 amino acids. Here the CDR3 DNA reads TGCAGTGCTCCAAAGGAGACTGAAGCTTTCTTT. Its protein product is CSAPKETEAFF.

The chain combines TRBV5-6 with TRBJ1-5; a weak D match, TRBD1 (5 bases). CDR1 SGHDT and CDR2 YYEEEE come from the germline V gene. This CDR3 comprises 14 residues. V gave up 0 bases and J gave up 3 bases, with 7 bases separating them. For the CDR3, the DNA is TGTGCCAGCAGCTTGGGACAGACCAATCAGCCCCAGCATTTT. Protein: CASSLGQTNQPQHF.